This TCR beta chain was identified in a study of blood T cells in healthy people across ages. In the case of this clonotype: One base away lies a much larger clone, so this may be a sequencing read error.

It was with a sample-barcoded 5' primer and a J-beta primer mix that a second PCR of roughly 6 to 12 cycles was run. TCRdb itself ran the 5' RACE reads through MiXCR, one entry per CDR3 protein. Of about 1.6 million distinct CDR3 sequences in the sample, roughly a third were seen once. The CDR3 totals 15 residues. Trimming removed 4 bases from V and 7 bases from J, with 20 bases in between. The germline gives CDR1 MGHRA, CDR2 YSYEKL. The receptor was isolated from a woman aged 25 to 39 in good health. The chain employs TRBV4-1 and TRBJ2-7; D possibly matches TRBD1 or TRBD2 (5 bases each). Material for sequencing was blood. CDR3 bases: TGCGCCAGCAGCCCAGCCCCCTTGCGGGCAGGGGAGCAGTACTTC. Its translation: CASSPAPLRAGEQYF.